A selection of T cell receptor beta chains follows, all from one sample in a study of CDR3 diversity in severe acne. From the PCR reads, TCRdb called clonotypes with MiXCR, one entry per CDR3 protein. The sample holds about 84,000 distinct CDR3 sequences, 51% seen once. Source material: blood. The source is a male donor in good health, without acne. Each CDR3 is given with its conserved first and last residue. The order of the fields is J gene, V gene, D gene, clone size, CDR3 protein, CDR3 DNA. D genes are given only for firm matches. Only part of the rows carry a size: once, few, many, or a class if the clone is expanded.

J gene: TRBJ2-7; V gene: TRBV5-1; D gene: TRBD1; clone size: NA; CDR3 protein: CASSTWDRGYEQYF; CDR3 DNA: TGCGCCAGCAGCACCTGGGACAGGGGTTACGAGCAGTACTTC
J gene: TRBJ1-3; V gene: TRBV24-1; D gene: NA; clone size: NA; CDR3 protein: CATSVIGTTRKSGNTIYF; CDR3 DNA: TGTGCCACCAGTGTAATAGGGACCACCCGAAAGTCTGGAAACACCATATATTTT
J gene: TRBJ2-1; V gene: TRBV3-1; D gene: NA; clone size: many; CDR3 protein: CASSQEWREADEQFF; CDR3 DNA: TGTGCCAGCAGCCAAGAGTGGAGGGAGGCCGATGAGCAGTTCTTC
J gene: TRBJ2-1; V gene: TRBV29-1; D gene: NA; clone size: NA; CDR3 protein: CSVEGWDGPYNEQFF; CDR3 DNA: TGCAGCGTTGAAGGTTGGGACGGGCCCTACAATGAGCAGTTCTTC
J gene: TRBJ1-1; V gene: TRBV11-1; D gene: NA; clone size: few; CDR3 protein: CASSVVSGSMNTEAFF; CDR3 DNA: TGTGCCAGCAGCGTGGTTTCAGGGTCGATGAACACTGAAGCTTTCTTT
J gene: TRBJ2-7; V gene: TRBV14; D gene: TRBD1; clone size: many; CDR3 protein: CASSLGQGGHEQYF; CDR3 DNA: TGTGCCAGCAGCCTGGGACAGGGGGGTCACGAGCAGTACTTC
J gene: TRBJ2-7; V gene: TRBV2; D gene: TRBD2; clone size: NA; CDR3 protein: CASSLEAGVREQYF; CDR3 DNA: TGTGCCAGCAGCTTAGAAGCGGGAGTTCGCGAGCAGTACTTC
J gene: TRBJ2-7; V gene: TRBV24-1; D gene: NA; clone size: few; CDR3 protein: CATSAVTEPYEQYF; CDR3 DNA: TGTGCCACCAGTGCCGTGACAGAGCCCTACGAGCAGTACTTC
J gene: TRBJ2-5; V gene: TRBV6-1; D gene: NA; clone size: once; CDR3 protein: CASRDGTGGFRNYGYTFGSGTQYF; CDR3 DNA: NA
J gene: TRBJ2-2; V gene: TRBV29-1; D gene: NA; clone size: NA; CDR3 protein: CSVAARNPRELFF; CDR3 DNA: TGCAGCGTTGCTGCTCGGAACCCCCGGGAGCTGTTTTTT
J gene: TRBJ1-3; V gene: TRBV2; D gene: NA; clone size: few; CDR3 protein: CASSTDGSSGNTIYF; CDR3 DNA: TGTGCCAGCAGTACCGACGGGAGCTCTGGAAACACCATATATTTT
J gene: TRBJ1-3; V gene: TRBV7-9; D gene: NA; clone size: NA; CDR3 protein: CASSQDTVPLNTIYF; CDR3 DNA: TGTGCCAGCAGCCAAGACACAGTACCCTTAAACACCATATATTTT
J gene: TRBJ1-4; V gene: TRBV6-5; D gene: NA; clone size: NA; CDR3 protein: CASSYPGAEEKLFF; CDR3 DNA: TGTGCCAGCAGTTACCCGGGGGCAGAGGAAAAACTGTTTTTT
J gene: TRBJ2-5; V gene: TRBV20-1; D gene: NA; clone size: NA; CDR3 protein: CSAQGQETPYF; CDR3 DNA: TGCAGTGCTCAGGGTCAAGAGACCCCGTACTTC
J gene: TRBJ1-5; V gene: TRBV4-1; D gene: TRBD1; clone size: NA; CDR3 protein: CASSVGTANQPQHF; CDR3 DNA: TGCGCCAGCAGCGTCGGGACAGCTAATCAGCCCCAGCATTTT
J gene: TRBJ1-2; V gene: TRBV10-3; D gene: NA; clone size: NA; CDR3 protein: CAISEGEAAGSGYTF; CDR3 DNA: TGTGCCATCAGTGAGGGAGAAGCGGCAGGGAGTGGCTACACCTTC
J gene: TRBJ2-1; V gene: TRBV20-1; D gene: NA; clone size: once; CDR3 protein: CSASPFTSRYNEQFF; CDR3 DNA: TGCAGTGCTAGTCCATTTACTAGCAGGTACAATGAGCAGTTCTTC
J gene: TRBJ1-5; V gene: TRBV10-3; D gene: TRBD1; clone size: NA; CDR3 protein: CASSVTGQKQPQHF; CDR3 DNA: TGTGCCAGCAGTGTGACAGGGCAGAAGCAGCCCCAGCATTTT
J gene: TRBJ2-3; V gene: TRBV12-3/TRBV12-4; D gene: TRBD1; clone size: NA; CDR3 protein: CASSSGQGTDTQYF; CDR3 DNA: TGTGCCAGCAGTTCTGGACAGGGAACAGATACGCAGTATTTT
J gene: TRBJ2-5; V gene: TRBV7-2; D gene: NA; clone size: few; CDR3 protein: CASSSPGRSQETQYF; CDR3 DNA: TGTGCCAGCAGCTCTCCCGGACGTTCACAAGAGACCCAGTACTTC
J gene: TRBJ1-6; V gene: TRBV25-1; D gene: TRBD1; clone size: few; CDR3 protein: CASSLWTGHSPLHF; CDR3 DNA: TGTGCCAGCAGTCTCTGGACAGGGCATTCACCCCTCCACTTT
J gene: TRBJ1-2; V gene: TRBV10-2; D gene: NA; clone size: few; CDR3 protein: CASSVSGGGYTF; CDR3 DNA: TGCGCCAGCAGTGTATCGGGGGGTGGCTACACCTTC
J gene: TRBJ1-5; V gene: TRBV2; D gene: NA; clone size: NA; CDR3 protein: CASSERENSNQPQHF; CDR3 DNA: TGTGCCAGCAGTGAAAGGGAGAATAGCAATCAGCCCCAGCATTTT
J gene: TRBJ2-7; V gene: TRBV5-1; D gene: TRBD2; clone size: NA; CDR3 protein: CASSVQTTSGSSEQYF; CDR3 DNA: TGCGCCAGCAGCGTGCAGACGACTAGCGGGAGTTCCGAGCAGTACTTC
J gene: TRBJ2-7; V gene: TRBV6-1; D gene: TRBD2; clone size: many; CDR3 protein: CASSGGREGIRGQYF; CDR3 DNA: TGTGCCAGCAGTGGAGGGAGGGAGGGTATCCGGGGGCAGTACTTC
J gene: TRBJ1-4; V gene: TRBV6-5; D gene: NA; clone size: many; CDR3 protein: CASSGALNEKLFF; CDR3 DNA: TGTGCCAGCTCAGGGGCTCTTAATGAAAAACTGTTTTTT
J gene: TRBJ1-1; V gene: TRBV12-3/TRBV12-4; D gene: NA; clone size: few; CDR3 protein: CASSLAGLGQEAFF; CDR3 DNA: TGTGCCAGCAGTTTAGCGGGGCTTGGGCAAGAAGCTTTCTTT
J gene: TRBJ1-2; V gene: TRBV3-1; D gene: NA; clone size: many; CDR3 protein: CASTGEGKGYTF; CDR3 DNA: TGTGCCAGCACCGGGGAGGGGAAGGGCTACACCTTC
J gene: TRBJ1-6; V gene: TRBV5-1; D gene: TRBD1; clone size: NA; CDR3 protein: CASSLTGQGVVTADFHF; CDR3 DNA: TGCGCCAGCAGCTTGACAGGACAGGGGGTGGTCACTGCCGACTTCCACTTT
J gene: TRBJ2-3; V gene: TRBV20-1; D gene: TRBD1; clone size: NA; CDR3 protein: CSTGTGSADTQYF; CDR3 DNA: TGCAGCACCGGGACAGGGAGCGCAGATACGCAGTATTTT
J gene: TRBJ2-3; V gene: TRBV5-4; D gene: NA; clone size: few; CDR3 protein: CASSPGRGTADTQYF; CDR3 DNA: TGTGCCAGCAGCCCGGGCAGGGGCACCGCAGATACGCAGTATTTT
J gene: TRBJ1-5; V gene: TRBV10-3; D gene: TRBD1; clone size: medium-sized; CDR3 protein: CAISESIGTGQHF; CDR3 DNA: TGTGCCATCAGTGAGTCGATTGGGACAGGACAGCATTTT
J gene: TRBJ2-2; V gene: TRBV6-2/TRBV6-3; D gene: NA; clone size: NA; CDR3 protein: CASSYLGLYTGELFF; CDR3 DNA: TGTGCCAGCAGTTACTTGGGTCTTTACACCGGGGAGCTGTTTTTT
J gene: TRBJ2-7; V gene: TRBV7-2; D gene: NA; clone size: once; CDR3 protein: CASSRQKSGEQYF; CDR3 DNA: TGTGCCAGCAGCCGACAGAAATCGGGGGAGCAGTACTTC
J gene: TRBJ2-5; V gene: TRBV24-1; D gene: NA; clone size: few; CDR3 protein: CATSDPGRTETQYF; CDR3 DNA: TGTGCCACCAGTGATCCGGGTAGAACGGAGACCCAGTACTTC
J gene: TRBJ2-5; V gene: TRBV2; D gene: NA; clone size: few; CDR3 protein: CASSGASQETQYF; CDR3 DNA: TGTGCCAGCAGTGGGGCTAGCCAAGAGACCCAGTACTTC
J gene: TRBJ2-3; V gene: TRBV7-9; D gene: TRBD1; clone size: NA; CDR3 protein: CASSVQGEFFTDTQYF; CDR3 DNA: TGTGCCAGCAGCGTTCAGGGGGAGTTTTTCACAGATACGCAGTATTTT